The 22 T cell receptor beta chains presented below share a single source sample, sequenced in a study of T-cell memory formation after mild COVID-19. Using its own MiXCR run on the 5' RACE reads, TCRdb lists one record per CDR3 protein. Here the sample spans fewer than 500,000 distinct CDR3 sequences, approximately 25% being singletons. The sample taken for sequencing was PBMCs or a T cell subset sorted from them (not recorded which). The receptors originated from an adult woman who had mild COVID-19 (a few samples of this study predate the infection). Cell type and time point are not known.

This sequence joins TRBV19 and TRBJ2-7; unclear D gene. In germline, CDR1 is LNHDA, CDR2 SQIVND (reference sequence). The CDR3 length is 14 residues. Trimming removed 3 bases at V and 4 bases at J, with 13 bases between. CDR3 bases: TGTGCCAGTAGTATTCAGAGCGCCGGATACGAGCAGTACTTC. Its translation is CASSIQSAGYEQYF.

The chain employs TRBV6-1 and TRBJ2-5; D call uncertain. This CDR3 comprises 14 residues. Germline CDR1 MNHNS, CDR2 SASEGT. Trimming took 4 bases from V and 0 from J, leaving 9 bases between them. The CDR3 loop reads CASSVAWYQETQYF. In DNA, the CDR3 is TGTGCCAGCAGTGTAGCCTGGTACCAAGAGACCCAGTACTTC.

CDR3 coding DNA: TGCGCCAGCAGCTTGGGGACGCAGTGGGATGAGCAGTTCTTC. Translating it yields CASSLGTQWDEQFF. This chain joins TRBV5-1 and TRBJ2-1; D uncertain. Looked up from germline, CDR1 is SGHRS and CDR2 is YFSETQ. The CDR3 length is 14 residues. V was shortened by 0 bases and J by 8 bases, with 12 bases between the two germline ends.

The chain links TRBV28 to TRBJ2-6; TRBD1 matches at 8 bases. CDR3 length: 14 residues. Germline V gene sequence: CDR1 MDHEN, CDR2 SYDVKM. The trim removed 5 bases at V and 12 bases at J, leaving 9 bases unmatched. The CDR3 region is CASSPQTGEPVLTF. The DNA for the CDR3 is TGTGCCAGCAGTCCACAGACAGGGGAGCCCGTCCTGACTTTC.

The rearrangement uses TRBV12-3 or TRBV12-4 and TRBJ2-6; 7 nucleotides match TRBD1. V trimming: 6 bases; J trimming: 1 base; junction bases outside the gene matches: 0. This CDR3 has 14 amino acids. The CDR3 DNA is TGTGCCAGCAGGGGACAGTCTGGGGCCAACGTCCTGACTTTC. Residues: CASRGQSGANVLTF.

CDR3 coding DNA: TGTGCCAGCAGTCCCTCCGGGACAAACACCGGGGAGCTGTTTTTT. Translated: CASSPSGTNTGELFF. V and J are TRBV6-6 and TRBJ2-2, with D perhaps matching TRBD1 (6 bases). Germline V gene lookup returns CDR1 MNHNY and CDR2 SVGAGI (reference sequence). V was shortened by 5 bases and J by 2 bases, with 12 bases between the two germline ends. The CDR3 runs to 15 residues.

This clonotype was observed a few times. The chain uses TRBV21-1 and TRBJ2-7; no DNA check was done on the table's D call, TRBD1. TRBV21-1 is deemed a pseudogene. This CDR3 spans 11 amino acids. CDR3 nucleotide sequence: TGTGCCAGCAGCAAAGCGAAGGGGCGTAACTTC. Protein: CASSKAKGRNF.

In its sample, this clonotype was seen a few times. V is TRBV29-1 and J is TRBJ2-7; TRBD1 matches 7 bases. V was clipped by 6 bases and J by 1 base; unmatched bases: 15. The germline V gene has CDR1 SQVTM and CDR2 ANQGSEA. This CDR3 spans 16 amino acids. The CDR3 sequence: CSVVTQTGKRSYEQYF. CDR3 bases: TGCAGCGTCGTAACCCAGACAGGGAAAAGGTCCTACGAGCAGTACTTC.

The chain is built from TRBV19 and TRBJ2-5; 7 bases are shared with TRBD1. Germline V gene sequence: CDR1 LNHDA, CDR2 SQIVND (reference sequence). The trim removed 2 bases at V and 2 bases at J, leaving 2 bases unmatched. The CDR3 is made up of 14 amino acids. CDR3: CASSIQDRQETQYF. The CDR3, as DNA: TGTGCCAGTAGTATACAGGACAGGCAAGAGACCCAGTACTTC. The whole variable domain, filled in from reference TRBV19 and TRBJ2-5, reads DGGITQSPKYLFRKEGQNVTLSCEQNLNHDAMYWYRQDPGQGLRLIYYSQIVNDFQKGDIAEGYSVSREKKESFPLTVTSAQKNPTAFYLCASSIQDRQETQYFGPGTRLLVL.

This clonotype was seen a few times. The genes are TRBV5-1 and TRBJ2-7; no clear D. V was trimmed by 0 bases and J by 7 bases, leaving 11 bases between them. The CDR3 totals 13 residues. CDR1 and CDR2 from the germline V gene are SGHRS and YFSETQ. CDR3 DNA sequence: TGCGCCAGCAGCTTGGGAACAGTCGAAGAGCAGTACTTC. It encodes CASSLGTVEEQYF.

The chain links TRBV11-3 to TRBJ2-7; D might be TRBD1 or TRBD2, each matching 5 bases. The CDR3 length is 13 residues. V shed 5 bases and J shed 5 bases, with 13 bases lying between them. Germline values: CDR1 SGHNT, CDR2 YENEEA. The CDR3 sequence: CASSPMGVDEQYF. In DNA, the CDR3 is TGTGCCAGCAGCCCGATGGGGGTCGACGAGCAGTACTTC.

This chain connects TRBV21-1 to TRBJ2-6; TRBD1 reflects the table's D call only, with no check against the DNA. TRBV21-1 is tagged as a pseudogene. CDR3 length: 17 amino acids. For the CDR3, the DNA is TGTGCCAGCAGCACCGGGACAGGGGGTTCTGGGGCCAACGTCCTGACTTTC. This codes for CASSTGTGGSGANVLTF.

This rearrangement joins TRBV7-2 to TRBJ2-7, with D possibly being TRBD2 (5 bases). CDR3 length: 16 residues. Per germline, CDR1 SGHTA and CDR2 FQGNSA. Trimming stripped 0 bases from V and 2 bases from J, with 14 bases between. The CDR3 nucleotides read TGTGCCAGCAGCTTAGCGCGACCAGCGGCGACCTACGAGCAGTACTTC. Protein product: CASSLARPAATYEQYF.

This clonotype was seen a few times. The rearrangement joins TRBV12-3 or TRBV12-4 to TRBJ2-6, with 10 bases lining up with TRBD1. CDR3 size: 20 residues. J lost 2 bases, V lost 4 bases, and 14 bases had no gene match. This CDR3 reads CASSYVPRDRGSAGANVLTF. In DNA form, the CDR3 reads TGTGCCAGCAGTTACGTACCCCGGGACAGGGGCTCCGCTGGGGCCAACGTCCTGACTTTC.

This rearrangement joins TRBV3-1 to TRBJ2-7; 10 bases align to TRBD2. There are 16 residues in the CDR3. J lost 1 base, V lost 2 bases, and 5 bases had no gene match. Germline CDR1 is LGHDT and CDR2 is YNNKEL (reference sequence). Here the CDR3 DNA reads TGTGCCAGCAGCCAAATTAGCGGGGGGCCATCCTACGAGCAGTACTTC. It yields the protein CASSQISGGPSYEQYF.

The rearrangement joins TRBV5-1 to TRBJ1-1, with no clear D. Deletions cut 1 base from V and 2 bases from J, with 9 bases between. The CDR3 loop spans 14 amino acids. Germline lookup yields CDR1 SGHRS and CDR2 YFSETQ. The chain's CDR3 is CASSLSGPNTEAFF. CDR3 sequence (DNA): TGCGCCAGCAGCTTGTCCGGGCCCAACACTGAAGCTTTCTTT.

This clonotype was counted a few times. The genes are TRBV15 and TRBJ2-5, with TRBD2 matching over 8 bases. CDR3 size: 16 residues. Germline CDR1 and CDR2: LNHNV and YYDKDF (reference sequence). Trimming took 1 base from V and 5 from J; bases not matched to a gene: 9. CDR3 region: CATSRGREEVLETQYF. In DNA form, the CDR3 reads TGTGCCACCAGCAGAGGGCGGGAGGAGGTTTTGGAGACCCAGTACTTC.

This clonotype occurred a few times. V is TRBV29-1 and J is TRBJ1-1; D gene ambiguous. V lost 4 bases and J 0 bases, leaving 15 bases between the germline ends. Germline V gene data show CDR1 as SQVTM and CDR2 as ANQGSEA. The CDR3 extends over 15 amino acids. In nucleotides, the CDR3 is TGCAGCGTTGTCCCCTCACAGCTTATGAACACTGAAGCTTTCTTT. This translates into CSVVPSQLMNTEAFF.

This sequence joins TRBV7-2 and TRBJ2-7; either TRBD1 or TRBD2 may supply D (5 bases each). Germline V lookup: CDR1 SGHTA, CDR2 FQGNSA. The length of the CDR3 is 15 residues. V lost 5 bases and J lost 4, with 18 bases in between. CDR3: CASSPSSGTEYEQYF. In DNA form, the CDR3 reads TGTGCCAGCAGCCCATCTTCCGGGACCGAATACGAGCAGTACTTC.

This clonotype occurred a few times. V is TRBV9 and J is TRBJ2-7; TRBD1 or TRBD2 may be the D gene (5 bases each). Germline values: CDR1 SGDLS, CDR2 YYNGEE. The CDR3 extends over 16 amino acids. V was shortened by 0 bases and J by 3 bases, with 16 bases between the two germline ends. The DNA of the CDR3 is TGTGCCAGCAGCGTAGAAATGGGGGTGGAGGTCTACGAGCAGTACTTC. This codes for CASSVEMGVEVYEQYF.

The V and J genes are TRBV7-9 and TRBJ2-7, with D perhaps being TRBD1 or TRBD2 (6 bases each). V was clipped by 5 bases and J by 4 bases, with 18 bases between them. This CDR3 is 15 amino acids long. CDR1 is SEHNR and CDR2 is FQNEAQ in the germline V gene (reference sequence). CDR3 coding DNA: TGTGCCAGCAGCCTTGGGGGGCCTATCCCGTACGAGCAGTACTTC. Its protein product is CASSLGGPIPYEQYF.

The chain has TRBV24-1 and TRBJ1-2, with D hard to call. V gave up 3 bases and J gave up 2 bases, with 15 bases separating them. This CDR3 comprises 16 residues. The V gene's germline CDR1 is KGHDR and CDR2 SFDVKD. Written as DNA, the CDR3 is TGTGCCACCAGTGATCATCGGGCGGGTCTCAACTATGGCTACACCTTC. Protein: CATSDHRAGLNYGYTF.